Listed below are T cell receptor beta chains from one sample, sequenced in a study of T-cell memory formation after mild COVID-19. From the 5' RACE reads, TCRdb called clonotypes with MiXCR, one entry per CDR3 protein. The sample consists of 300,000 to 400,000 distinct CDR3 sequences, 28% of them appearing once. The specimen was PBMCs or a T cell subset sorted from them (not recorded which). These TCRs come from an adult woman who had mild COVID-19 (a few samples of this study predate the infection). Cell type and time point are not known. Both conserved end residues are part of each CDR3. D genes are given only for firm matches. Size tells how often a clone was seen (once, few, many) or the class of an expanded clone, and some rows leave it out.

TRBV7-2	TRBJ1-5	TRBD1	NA	TGTGCCAGCAGCCCTGGGACAGCCCATAATCAGCCCCAGCATTTT	CASSPGTAHNQPQHF
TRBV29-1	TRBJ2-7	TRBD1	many	TGCAGCGTTGGACGCGGCGGCATGGGGGCAGGGGGCGAGCAGTACTTC	CSVGRGGMGAGGEQYF
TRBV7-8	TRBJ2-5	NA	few	TGTGCCAGCAGCTTAGATTCGCGACTCGCAGAGACCCAGTACTTC	CASSLDSRLAETQYF
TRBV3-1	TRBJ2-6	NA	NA	TGTGCCAGCAGCCTTACCGGAGGCCAGATAAGCTCTGGGGCCAACGTCCTGACTTTC	CASSLTGGQISSGANVLTF
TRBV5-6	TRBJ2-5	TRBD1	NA	TGTGCCAGCAGTCCGACAGGGACGGAGACCCAGTACTTC	CASSPTGTETQYF
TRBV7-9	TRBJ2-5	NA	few	TGTGCCAGCAGCTTAGAGGGTCCCCATAGCGTCACCCAAGAGACCCAGTACTTC	CASSLEGPHSVTQETQYF
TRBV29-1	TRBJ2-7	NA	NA	TGCAGCGTAAGGCCCGGAGGCTACGAGCAGTACTTC	CSVRPGGYEQYF
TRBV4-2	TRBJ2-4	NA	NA	TGTGCCAGCAGCCAAGATCGTGGGGACGCACTAGCCAAAAACATTCAGTACTTC	CASSQDRGDALAKNIQYF
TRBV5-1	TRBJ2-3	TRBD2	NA	TGCGCCAGCAGCCCTCGAGCGGGGGTAGATACGCAGTATTTT	CASSPRAGVDTQYF
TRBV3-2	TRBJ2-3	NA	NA	TGTGCCAGCAGCCAAGATCGGCGGGGGAATAGGCTATCGGTAGATACGCAGTATTTT	CASSQDRRGNRLSVDTQYF
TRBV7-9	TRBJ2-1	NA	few	TGTGCCAGCAGCTTTGATGAGCAGTTCTTC	CASSFDEQFF
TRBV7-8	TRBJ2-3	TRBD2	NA	TGTGCCAGCAGCTTAGATAGGACTAGCGGAACTAGCACAGATACGCAGTATTTT	CASSLDRTSGTSTDTQYF
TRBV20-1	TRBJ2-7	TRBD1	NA	TGCAGTGCCCACAGGGGGAACGAGCAGTACTTC	CSAHRGNEQYF
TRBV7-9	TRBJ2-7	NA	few	TGTGCCAGCAGCCCGCGGGACCCCCTCCCTCAGTACTTC	CASSPRDPLPQYF
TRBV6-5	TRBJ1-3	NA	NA	TGTGCCAGCAGTTACTTCGCGGGCTCTGGAAACACCATATATTTT	CASSYFAGSGNTIYF
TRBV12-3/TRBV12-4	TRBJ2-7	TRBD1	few	TGTGCCAGCAGTTTTGAACAGGGGCACTTCTACGAGCAGTACTTC	CASSFEQGHFYEQYF
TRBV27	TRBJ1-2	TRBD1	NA	TGTGCCAGCAGTTGGACAGGGGAACGGAATGGCTACACCTTC	CASSWTGERNGYTF
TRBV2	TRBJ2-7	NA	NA	TGTGCCGCCGCCTCCGGTAACTACGAGCAGTACTTC	CAAASGNYEQYF
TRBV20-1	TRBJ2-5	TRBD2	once	TGCAGTGCTAGAGTTAGCGGGAGGGCAGAGACCCAGTACTTC	CSARVSGRAETQYF
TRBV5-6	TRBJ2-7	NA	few	TGTGCCAGCAGCCCCGACGCAAGCTCCTACGAGCAGTACTTC	CASSPDASSYEQYF
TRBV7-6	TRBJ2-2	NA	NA	TGTGCCAGCAGCTTAGATAGGGGGGGACCCACCGGGGAGCTGTTTTTT	CASSLDRGGPTGELFF
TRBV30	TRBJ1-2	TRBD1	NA	TGTGCCTGGAGGACGGGACAGGGGGACTATGGCTACACCTTC	CAWRTGQGDYGYTF